The 10 T cell receptor beta chains given below trace back to one sample, sequenced in a study of T cells of healthy individuals. MiXCR, run by TCRdb on the 5' RACE reads, gives a single entry per CDR3 protein. The table has about 53,000 distinct CDR3 sequences, under 15% seen once. Receptor source: a human donor in good health.

This clonotype appeared many times. This sequence joins TRBV20-1 and TRBJ1-6; 8 positions agree with TRBD1. Looked up from germline, CDR1 is DFQATT and CDR2 is SNEGSKA (reference sequence). CDR3 length: 14 amino acids. Trimming at V came to 5 bases and at J to 7 bases, leaving 7 bases not matched to a gene. CDR3 sequence (DNA): TGCAGTGCTGCACGACAGGGGACAAATTCACCCCTCCACTTT. Translation gives CSAARQGTNSPLHF.

Regarding this clonotype: One end of the junction varies from germline; a read error may be responsible. The V and J genes are TRBV2 and TRBJ1-3; the D is unclear. CDR3 length: 13 residues. Per the germline V gene, CDR1 is SNHLY and CDR2 is FYNNEI. CDR3 in DNA: TGTGCCAGCAGGGAAGGGATGGGGAATACAATATATTTT. This sequence encodes CASREGMGNTIYF.

This clonotype was seen at least ten times. This rearrangement joins TRBV29-1 to TRBJ1-3; possible D gene TRBD1, 5 bases. This CDR3 comprises 14 residues. Germline assignment: CDR1 SQVTM and CDR2 ANQGSEA. The ends were cut back, 5 bases at V and 0 bases at J, with 11 bases in the middle. Here the CDR3 reads CSVPGWGSGNTIYF. The CDR3 nucleotides read TGCAGCGTTCCAGGGTGGGGCTCTGGAAACACCATATATTTT.

This clonotype was observed a few times. The chain has TRBV5-1 and TRBJ2-2; D gene unclear. Trimming pared 2 bases from V and 2 bases from J, leaving 1 base between. Per the germline V gene, CDR1 is SGHRS and CDR2 is YFSETQ. The CDR3 runs 12 residues. CDR3 coding DNA: TGCGCCAGCAGCTTTAACACCGGGGAGCTGTTTTTT. This sequence encodes CASSFNTGELFF.

This clonotype has a handful of counts. This chain links TRBV7-2 with TRBJ2-3; 7 bases map to TRBD2. Germline V lookup: CDR1 SGHTA, CDR2 FQGNSA. Trimming at V came to 7 bases and at J to 1 base, leaving 11 bases not matched to a gene. This CDR3 is built from 16 residues. CDR3 sequence reads: CASNRVGGSGTDTQYF. CDR3 DNA: TGTGCCAGCAACCGGGTCGGCGGGAGCGGCACAGATACGCAGTATTTT. Combining the CDR3 with reference TRBV7-2 and TRBJ2-3 gives the whole variable domain GAGVSQSPSNKVTEKGKDVELRCDPISGHTALYWYRQSLGQGLEFLIYFQGNSAPDKSGLPSDRFSAERTGGSVSTLTIQRTQQEDSAVYLCASNRVGGSGTDTQYFGPGTRLTVL.

This clonotype occurred a few times. The V and J genes are TRBV12-3 or TRBV12-4 and TRBJ2-7; D possibly corresponds to TRBD1 (5 bases). The V gene lost 3 bases and the J gene lost 2 bases, with 8 bases spanning the gap. The CDR3 contains 13 residues. Written as DNA, the CDR3 is TGTGCCAGCAGTTTCCAGGGTCCCTACGAGCAGTACTTC. It yields the protein CASSFQGPYEQYF.

V and J are TRBV18 and TRBJ2-1, with a possible D match to TRBD2 (6 bases). This CDR3 is built from 18 residues. Germline loops: CDR1 KGHSH, CDR2 LQKENI. Trimming took 2 bases from V and 9 from J, leaving 26 bases between them. CDR3 coding DNA: TGTGCCAGCTCACCAAGGGACGAGGAGGGGTCGACTTTTAGTGAGCAGTTCTTC. Protein product: CASSPRDEEGSTFSEQFF.

Note on this clonotype: One end of the junction fails to match germline, which may point to a read error. V is TRBV3-1 and J is TRBJ1-2; 7 bases match TRBD1. Germline CDR1 reads LGHDT; CDR2 reads YNNKEL (reference sequence). The CDR3 loop spans 14 amino acids. The CDR3 sequence is CASSPDRWFYDYTF. The CDR3 nucleotides are TGTGCCAGCAGCCCGGACAGGTGGTTCTATGACTACACCTTC.

The genes are TRBV7-9 and TRBJ1-4; D might be TRBD1 (6 bases). In germline, CDR1 is SEHNR, CDR2 FQNEAQ (reference sequence). CDR3 length: 15 amino acids. Trimming cost V 3 bases and J 7 bases, with 15 bases left between them. The CDR3, as DNA: TGTGCCAGCAGCTTGAAGACGGGGGGCGGTGAAAAACTGTTTTTT. Protein product: CASSLKTGGGEKLFF. The full variable domain, in which reference TRBV7-9 and TRBJ1-4 provide the parts outside the CDR3, is DTGVSQNPRHKITKRGQNVTFRCDPISEHNRLYWYRQTLGQGPEFLTYFQNEAQLEKSRLLSDRFSAERPKGSFSTLEIQRTEQGDSAMYLCASSLKTGGGEKLFFGSGTQLSVL.

The table lists this clonotype with many counts. The J gene is TRBJ2-7, the V gene TRBV4-1; no reliable D call. The CDR3 is 15 residues long. Germline loops: CDR1 MGHRA, CDR2 YSYEKL. V lost 1 base and J lost 2, with 12 bases in between. The CDR3 here is CASSQVWEGPYEQYF. The CDR3 region has the DNA TGCGCCAGCAGCCAAGTCTGGGAAGGGCCCTACGAGCAGTACTTC.